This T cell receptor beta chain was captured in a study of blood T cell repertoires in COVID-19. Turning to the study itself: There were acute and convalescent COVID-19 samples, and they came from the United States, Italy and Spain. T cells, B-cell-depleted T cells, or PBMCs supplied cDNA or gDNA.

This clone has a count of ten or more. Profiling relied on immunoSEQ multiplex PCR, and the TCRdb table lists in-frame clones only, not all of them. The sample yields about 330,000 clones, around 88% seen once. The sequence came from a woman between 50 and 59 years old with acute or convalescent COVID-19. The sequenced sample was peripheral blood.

CDR3 sequence reads: CASSLPGTGISGNTIYF. The CDR3 DNA reads as TGTGCCAGCAGTTTGCCCGGGACAGGGATCTCTGGAAACACCATATATTTT. The V and J genes are TRBV28 and TRBJ1-3; 9 bases line up with TRBD1. The junction had 6 bases not matched to a gene; V was cut back by 3 bases and J by 0 bases. Per the germline V gene, CDR1 is MDHEN and CDR2 is SYDVKM. This CDR3 region has 17 residues.